One sample yielded the 16 T cell receptor beta chains listed below, sequenced in a study of Ad26.COV2.S vaccination and SARS-CoV-2 variants. This sample's treatment: some 20 received Ad26.COV2.S at low or high dose, single or two shots; about 5 received placebo; per-sample allocation not given. Samples analyzed were those drawn on day 63 after the first vaccine or placebo injection. Sequencing used immunoSEQ multiplex PCR; TCRdb keeps in-frame clones, though not all of them. The sample has approximately 420,000 clones, roughly 90% seen once. Sequences were derived from peripheral blood, sampled in a trial of Ad26.COV2.S vaccine versus placebo. The receptors stem from a person aged 18 to 59 who received the Ad26.COV2.S COVID-19 vaccine or a placebo.

The chain joins TRBV5-6 to TRBJ1-2; weak D call: TRBD1 (6 bases). V was shortened by 2 bases and J by 4 bases, with 15 bases between the two germline ends. Germline V CDR1 and CDR2: SGHDT, YYEEEE. This CDR3 comprises 15 residues. The CDR3 DNA sequence: TGTGCCAGCAGCTTCCACAGAGGGGGGCCCTATGGCTACACCTTC. Translating gives CASSFHRGGPYGYTF.

This clone has just one count. This CDR3 reads CASSGDPGSPLHF. The CDR3 DNA follows: TGTGCCAGCTCGGGGGATCCGGGTTCACCCCTCCACTTT. The J gene is TRBJ1-6, the V gene TRBV18, with a weak D call TRBD1 (5 bases). Germline lookup yields CDR1 KGHSH and CDR2 LQKENI. CDR3 size: 13 residues. The V end was cut by 6 bases, the J end by 9 bases, with 12 bases between.

This clone was seen more than once but under ten times. The CDR3 DNA follows: TGTGCCAGTAGTAGTTTACGGACAGGGGGATACGAGCAGTACTTC. Amino acid sequence: CASSSLRTGGYEQYF. V usage is TRBV19 and J usage is TRBJ2-7, with 10 positions matching TRBD1. V lost 4 bases to trimming and J lost 4 bases; unmatched junction nucleotides: 7. The length of the CDR3 is 15 residues. Germline V lookup: CDR1 LNHDA, CDR2 SQIVND (reference sequence).

V gene TRBV29-1 combines with J gene TRBJ1-4; no definite D call. CDR1 and CDR2 from the germline V gene are SQVTM and ANQGSEA. V was pared by 6 bases and J by 0 bases, with 14 bases between. The length of the CDR3 is 15 residues. CDR3 in amino acids: CSVAYSGATNEKLFF. Here the CDR3 DNA reads TGCAGCGTCGCCTACTCAGGCGCAACTAATGAAAAACTGTTTTTT.

A few counts support this clone. The genes are TRBV30 and TRBJ2-1; D possibly corresponds to TRBD1 (5 bases). The V gene lost 2 bases and the J gene lost 8 bases, with 16 bases spanning the gap. The germline V gene encodes CDR1 GTSNPN and CDR2 SVGIG (reference sequence). The CDR3 runs 14 residues. In DNA form, the CDR3 reads TGTGCCTGGAGTCTGTCTGGGGCATTCGATGAGCAGTTCTTC. This codes for CAWSLSGAFDEQFF.

A single count supports this clone. This rearrangement joins TRBV7-2 to TRBJ1-1, with D possibly being TRBD1 (6 bases). This CDR3 spans 14 amino acids. In germline, CDR1 is SGHTA, CDR2 FQGNSA. Trimming left V 1 base short and J 6 bases short, with 12 bases between. CDR3 region: CASSLVWGLAEAFF. The CDR3 DNA reads as TGTGCCAGCAGCTTAGTCTGGGGGCTGGCTGAAGCTTTCTTT.

The chain joins TRBV7-3 to TRBJ2-3, with TRBD2 identical over 8 bases. The junction had 1 base not matched to a gene; V was cut back by 1 base and J by 4 bases. The CDR3 covers 14 residues. CDR1 and CDR2 (germline): SGHTA, FQGTGA. The CDR3 loop reads CASSLMTSADTQYF. As DNA, the CDR3 is TGTGCCAGCAGCTTAATGACTAGCGCAGATACGCAGTATTTT.

The V gene is TRBV9, the J gene TRBJ2-1; a weak D match, TRBD1 (6 bases). The V and J ends lost 3 bases and 10 bases respectively, with 14 bases between them. This CDR3 has 13 amino acids. Per germline, CDR1 SGDLS and CDR2 YYNGEE. CDR3 in amino acids: CASSASTGREQFF. The CDR3 nucleotides are TGTGCCAGCAGCGCATCGACAGGCAGGGAGCAGTTCTTC.

This chain uses TRBV28 with TRBJ2-5, with 7 bases lining up with TRBD1. V trimming: 3 bases; J trimming: 5 bases; junction bases outside the gene matches: 15. This CDR3 is 17 amino acids long. The germline V gene has CDR1 MDHEN and CDR2 SYDVKM. Here the CDR3 reads CASSFGQGVSNSETQYF. In DNA, the CDR3 is TGTGCCAGCAGTTTCGGGCAGGGGGTCTCCAACTCGGAGACCCAGTACTTC.

J is TRBJ2-3 and V is TRBV11-2; a possible D gene is TRBD2 (6 bases). CDR1 SGHAT and CDR2 FQNNGV come from the germline V gene. Between the trimmed V and J ends, which lost 3 bases and 10 bases, there was a span of 23 bases. This CDR3 comprises 16 residues. The CDR3 spells CASSFLRGSPVASQYF. DNA of the CDR3: TGTGCCAGCAGCTTTCTGCGGGGATCGCCCGTTGCTTCGCAGTATTTT.

The genes are TRBV9 and TRBJ2-3; D might be TRBD2 (8 bases). The CDR3 sequence is 16 residues long. CDR1 and CDR2 from the germline V gene are SGDLS and YYNGEE. V was shortened by 4 bases and J by 2 bases, with 17 bases between the two germline ends. The CDR3 DNA follows: TGTGCCAGCAGCCCGAGGGGGCGGGGGGACACAGATACGCAGTATTTT. This codes for CASSPRGRGDTDTQYF.

This clone was seen more than once but under ten times. The chain combines TRBV6-5 with TRBJ1-2; possible D gene TRBD1, 5 bases. The V and J ends lost 2 bases and 4 bases respectively, with 14 bases between them. The CDR3 has 15 residues. Germline V gene sequence: CDR1 MNHEY, CDR2 SVGAGI. CDR3 sequence: CASSYPKGGTYGYTF. CDR3 DNA sequence: TGTGCCAGCAGTTACCCGAAGGGCGGGACCTATGGCTACACCTTC.

The V and J genes are TRBV10-3 and TRBJ2-5; 7 nucleotides align to TRBD2. Germline V gene data show CDR1 as ENHRY and CDR2 as SYGVKD. The CDR3 is made up of 14 amino acids. The junction had 0 bases not matched to a gene; V was cut back by 0 bases and J by 2 bases. For the CDR3, the DNA is TGTGCCATCAGTGAGTCGGGAGGGCAAGAGACCCAGTACTTC. This sequence encodes CAISESGGQETQYF.

V usage is TRBV7-9 and J usage is TRBJ2-7, with 14 bases aligning to TRBD2. Losses at the gene ends were 5 bases for V and 8 bases for J; bases not matched to a gene: 5. Germline CDR1 SEHNR, CDR2 FQNEAQ (reference sequence). The CDR3 is made up of 14 amino acids. The CDR3 bases are TGTGCCAGCAGCACGGGACTAGCGGGGGCCAAGCAGTACTTC. Encoded protein: CASSTGLAGAKQYF.

The gene calls are TRBV6-4 and TRBJ2-3; 8 bases line up with TRBD1. The germline CDR1 and CDR2 sequences are MRHNA and SNTAGT. The CDR3 consists of 16 residues. Unmatched junction bases numbered 5, after V lost 2 bases and J lost 1 base. The CDR3 region is CASSDGPGQGTDTQYF. CDR3 in DNA: TGTGCCAGCAGTGACGGTCCGGGACAGGGCACAGATACGCAGTATTTT.

In its sample, this clone was seen once. The J gene is TRBJ1-2, the V gene TRBV28; D unresolved. This CDR3 contains 14 residues. Trimming took off 8 bases at V and 8 bases at J, with 21 bases between the two ends. Germline V gives CDR1 MDHEN, CDR2 SYDVKM. This chain's CDR3 is CASSPLRRFYGYTF. CDR3 DNA sequence: TGTGCCAGCTCGCCCCTAAGGCGCTTCTACGGCTACACCTTC.